The 8 T cell receptor beta chains below were found in one sample sequenced in a study of T cell responses to AZD1222 COVID-19 vaccine (dated by TCRdb to about 2021). Library preparation was by the immunoSEQ multiplex PCR assay. TCRdb's version of the immuneACCESS table is confined to in-frame rearrangements and falls short of the full clone set. An unresolved V gene accounts for under half of the shortfall where checked; the remainder is of unknown origin. For this sample there are roughly 150,000 clones; 89% appear just once. The ten largest make up about 4.8% of the sample. Per the publication, the time point label means: baseline before first vaccination. Sequenced material: peripheral blood, taken on day 0 of AZD1222 vaccination. These receptors were taken from an adult in good health.

The chain couples TRBV28 to TRBJ2-3; 7 positions match TRBD1. V gave up 6 bases and J gave up 6 bases; unmatched junction bases: 12. The CDR3 spans 15 residues. Germline assignment: CDR1 MDHEN and CDR2 SYDVKM. This chain's CDR3 is CASSLTGAGLDTQYF. Written as DNA, the CDR3 is TGTGCCAGCAGCCTAACAGGGGCCGGGTTGGATACGCAGTATTTT.

This sequence joins TRBV11-3 and TRBJ2-2; the D is unclear. CDR3 size: 13 residues. Trimming stripped 3 bases from V and 4 bases from J, with 6 bases between. Germline V gene lookup returns CDR1 SGHNT and CDR2 YENEEA. The CDR3 DNA follows: TGTGCCAGCAGCTTTTTGGGCACCGGGGAGCTGTTTTTT. It codes for CASSFLGTGELFF.

The rearrangement links TRBV19 to TRBJ2-6; D might be TRBD1 (5 bases). This CDR3 contains 16 residues. V lost 6 bases and J 3 bases, leaving 15 bases between the germline ends. CDR1 LNHDA and CDR2 SQIVND come from the germline V gene (reference sequence). CDR3 residues: CASSLAGMRGANVLTF. CDR3 DNA sequence: TGTGCCAGTAGCCTCGCAGGGATGCGTGGGGCCAACGTCCTGACTTTC.

The V call is TRBV5-1, the J call TRBJ1-2; perhaps TRBD1 as D (5 bases). V was clipped by 4 bases and J by 2 bases, with 15 bases between them. There are 15 residues in the CDR3. Germline V gene sequence: CDR1 SGHRS, CDR2 YFSETQ. CDR3 residues: CASSPEGWGNYGYTF. For the CDR3, the DNA is TGCGCCAGCAGCCCAGAGGGGTGGGGAAACTATGGCTACACCTTC.

The chain has TRBV6-5 and TRBJ1-1; D gene ambiguous. CDR1 is MNHEY, CDR2 SVGAGI, per germline. The CDR3 covers 13 residues. V lost 0 bases and J 7 bases, leaving 9 bases between the germline ends. The chain's CDR3 is CASSYSEVGEAFF. CDR3 bases: TGTGCCAGCAGTTACTCGGAAGTGGGTGAAGCTTTCTTT.

The genes are TRBV19 and TRBJ1-1, with D maybe TRBD1 (5 bases). The CDR3 extends over 13 amino acids. Germline assignment: CDR1 LNHDA and CDR2 SQIVND (reference sequence). Deletions cut 5 bases from V and 5 bases from J, with 12 bases between. The CDR3 DNA is TGTGCCAGTAGTGTCGGGGGTTGGACTGAAGCTTTCTTT. Protein: CASSVGGWTEAFF.

The V gene is TRBV5-1, the J gene TRBJ2-2; 11 nucleotides line up with TRBD2. The CDR3 is 15 residues long. The germline gives CDR1 SGHRS, CDR2 YFSETQ. With 5 bases clipped from V and 5 bases from J, the junction kept 5 bases outside the gene matches. The chain's CDR3 is CASRLAGARTGELFF. CDR3 nucleotide sequence: TGCGCCAGCAGACTAGCGGGAGCAAGGACCGGGGAGCTGTTTTTT.

A few counts support this clone. The V call is TRBV3-1 (or the pseudogene TRBV3-2), the J call TRBJ1-6, with D unresolved. This CDR3 has 13 residues. Deletions cut 8 bases from V and 7 bases from J, with 12 bases between. Germline V gene lookup returns CDR1 LGHDT and CDR2 YNNKEL (reference sequence). The CDR3 sequence: CASLGGANSPLHF. The CDR3 nucleotides read TGTGCCAGCCTGGGCGGCGCGAATTCACCCCTCCACTTT.